The 30 T cell receptor beta chains below all came from one sample that was sequenced in a study of T cell changes during pregnancy in multiple sclerosis. Produced via immunoSEQ multiplex PCR; TCRdb's table is partial and in-frame only. The table shows around 30,000 clones, with over 85% occurring only once. The sample was CD8+ T cells from peripheral blood mononuclear cells, taken before pregnancy. These receptors all come from a female donor with multiple sclerosis, enrolled in a pregnancy study.

The chain uses TRBV27 and TRBJ1-4; D not certain. The CDR3 contains 13 residues. The V gene lost 3 bases and the J gene lost 7 bases, with 9 bases spanning the gap. Germline V gene data show CDR1 as MNHEY and CDR2 as SMNVEV (reference sequence). CDR3 region: CASSLSPIEKLFF. The CDR3 region has the DNA TGTGCCAGCAGTTTGAGCCCGATTGAAAAACTGTTTTTT.

The chain uses TRBV27 and TRBJ2-2; D gene uncertain. CDR1 MNHEY and CDR2 SMNVEV come from the germline V gene (reference sequence). CDR3 length: 12 amino acids. The V gene lost 2 bases and the J gene lost 7 bases, with 5 bases spanning the gap. CDR3 DNA sequence: TGTGCCAGCAGTTTAAAGAGCGGGGAGCTGTTTTTT. Translated, it gives CASSLKSGELFF.

This chain connects TRBV30 to TRBJ2-1; TRBD2 is a possible D gene (6 bases). V gave up 2 bases and J gave up 1 base, with 15 bases separating them. Per germline, CDR1 GTSNPN and CDR2 SVGIG (reference sequence). The CDR3 has 16 residues. CDR3 DNA: TGTGCCTGGAGTCCTCGGGAGAATCCGTCCTACAATGAGCAGTTCTTC. Protein: CAWSPRENPSYNEQFF.

This clone was recorded once. The chain joins TRBV7-9 to TRBJ2-1; a weak D match, TRBD2 (6 bases). CDR1 is SEHNR and CDR2 is FQNEAQ in the germline V gene (reference sequence). There are 16 residues in the CDR3. Trimming removed 0 bases from V and 0 bases from J, with 9 bases in between. CDR3 coding DNA: TGTGCCAGCAGCTTAGCTAGTAGCGGCTCCTACAATGAGCAGTTCTTC. Translating gives CASSLASSGSYNEQFF.

The chain employs TRBV6-4 and TRBJ1-3; a weak D match, TRBD1 (6 bases). From germline, CDR1 is MRHNA and CDR2 SNTAGT. This CDR3 is 13 amino acids long. V lost 4 bases to trimming and J lost 2 bases, with 6 bases between them. CDR3 protein: CASSAGAGNTIYF. DNA for the CDR3: TGTGCCAGCAGTGCAGGGGCTGGAAACACCATATATTTT.

This clone was detected once. The genes are TRBV9 and TRBJ2-1; 9 bases line up with TRBD1. The CDR3 spans 15 residues. Trimming took 4 bases from V and 8 from J; bases not matched to a gene: 10. Germline V gene data show CDR1 as SGDLS and CDR2 as YYNGEE. The CDR3 DNA is TGTGCCAGCAGCCAACAGGGGGCAAACTATGATGAGCAGTTCTTC. Its translation: CASSQQGANYDEQFF.

The chain has TRBV9 and TRBJ1-1; possibly TRBD1 for D (5 bases). Germline-derived CDR1 and CDR2 are SGDLS and YYNGEE. V dropped 4 bases and J dropped 6 bases, with 22 bases sitting between them. The CDR3 sequence is 16 residues long. The CDR3 is CASSPRGAGGYAEAFF. The DNA of the CDR3 is TGTGCCAGCAGCCCACGTGGGGCCGGTGGGTACGCTGAAGCTTTCTTT.

The chain employs TRBV19 and TRBJ1-5; no clear D gene. The CDR3 is made up of 15 amino acids. Germline V gene sequence: CDR1 LNHDA, CDR2 SQIVND (reference sequence). Trimming cost V 6 bases and J 0 bases, with 12 bases left between them. As DNA, the CDR3 is TGTGCCAGTAGAAGCAGGTTTTATAGCAATCAGCCCCAGCATTTT. The encoded protein is CASRSRFYSNQPQHF. Filled out from reference TRBV19 and TRBJ1-5, the complete variable domain reads DGGITQSPKYLFRKEGQNVTLSCEQNLNHDAMYWYRQDPGQGLRLIYYSQIVNDFQKGDIAEGYSVSREKKESFPLTVTSAQKNPTAFYLCASRSRFYSNQPQHFGDGTRLSIL.

This clone was observed a single time. The chain uses TRBV27 and TRBJ1-6; unclear D gene. The germline V gene has CDR1 MNHEY and CDR2 SMNVEV (reference sequence). V was clipped by 5 bases and J by 2 bases, with 10 bases between them. The CDR3 consists of 15 residues. The CDR3 nucleotides are TGTGCCAGCAGTCCAGGAAGAGCCTATAATTCACCCCTCCACTTT. It specifies CASSPGRAYNSPLHF.

This clone was counted a few times. This chain links TRBV4-1 with TRBJ1-1; 7 bases agree with TRBD1. Trimming took 2 bases from V and 4 from J; bases not matched to a gene: 7. This CDR3 has 15 residues. Per germline, CDR1 MGHRA and CDR2 YSYEKL. CDR3 bases: TGCGCCAGCAGCCAACACAGGGGAGGAGGCACTGAAGCTTTCTTT. This translates into CASSQHRGGGTEAFF.

The CDR3 here is CASRVSGEETQYF. CDR3 nucleotide sequence: TGTGCCAGCAGAGTCTCAGGGGAAGAGACCCAGTACTTC. The V gene is TRBV2, the J gene TRBJ2-5; D might be TRBD1 (6 bases). In germline, CDR1 is SNHLY, CDR2 FYNNEI. The CDR3 sequence is 13 residues long. The germline V and J ends were trimmed by 6 bases and 3 bases, with 11 bases remaining between them. The complete variable domain, with remaining parts taken from reference TRBV2 and TRBJ2-5, reads EPEVTQTPSHQVTQMGQEVILRCVPISNHLYFYWYRQILGQKVEFLVSFYNNEISEKSEIFDDQFSVERPDGSNFTLKIRSTKLEDSAMYFCASRVSGEETQYFGPGTRLLVL.

The chain combines TRBV7-3 with TRBJ1-1, with 8 bases matching TRBD1. CDR1 and CDR2 (germline): SGHTA, FQGTGA. The CDR3 totals 13 residues. Trimming at V came to 8 bases and at J to 2 bases, leaving 4 bases not matched to a gene. CDR3 coding DNA: TGTGCCAGCTTGACAGGGGCTAACACTGAAGCTTTCTTT. Residues: CASLTGANTEAFF.

The gene calls are TRBV6-5 and TRBJ2-1; 8 bases match TRBD2. Germline-derived CDR1 and CDR2 are MNHEY and SVGAGI. This CDR3 spans 13 amino acids. Germline trimming cut 6 bases from V and 8 bases from J; bases unmatched to any gene: 6. CDR3 loop: CASRSGGSHEQFF. The CDR3 DNA sequence: TGTGCCAGCAGGTCGGGAGGGTCCCATGAGCAGTTCTTC.

The chain is built from TRBV28 and TRBJ2-7, with a possible D match to TRBD1 (5 bases). V was shortened by 4 bases and J by 2 bases, with 18 bases between the two germline ends. The CDR3 has 16 amino acids. Germline values: CDR1 MDHEN, CDR2 SYDVKM. The CDR3 loop is CASSSPHDDSAYEQYF. CDR3 bases: TGTGCCAGCAGTTCCCCCCACGATGACAGCGCCTACGAGCAGTACTTC.

This chain joins TRBV4-1 and TRBJ2-2; 10 positions agree with TRBD1. Germline-derived CDR1 and CDR2 are MGHRA and YSYEKL. The CDR3 has 19 amino acids. J lost 0 bases, V lost 3 bases, and 10 bases had no gene match. The CDR3 DNA reads as TGCGCCAGCAGCCATGGGACAGGGGCTTATGAGTCGAACACCGGGGAGCTGTTTTTT. It yields the protein CASSHGTGAYESNTGELFF.

This chain links TRBV13 with TRBJ2-7; D is possibly TRBD1 (5 bases). The V end lost 4 bases, the J end lost 2 bases, and 12 bases lay between the germline ends. The CDR3 runs 14 residues. Germline lookup yields CDR1 PRHDT and CDR2 FYEKMQ (reference sequence). CDR3 DNA: TGTGCCAGCAGCTCCAGTCAGGGCCCCTACGAGCAGTACTTC. Residues: CASSSSQGPYEQYF.

This chain links TRBV14 with TRBJ2-1; 9 bases fit TRBD1. CDR1 is SGHDN and CDR2 is FVKESK in the germline V gene. With V trimmed by 1 base and J by 6 bases, 7 bases remained unmatched. CDR3 length equals 16 residues. Written as DNA, the CDR3 is TGTGCCAGCAGCCAAGGAGGGACAGGGCTTTCCAATGAGCAGTTCTTC. Translation gives CASSQGGTGLSNEQFF.

This sequence joins TRBV15 and TRBJ2-4, with D possibly TRBD1 on 6 matching bases. Per germline, CDR1 LNHNV and CDR2 YYDKDF (reference sequence). V was cut by 0 bases and J by 9 bases, with 18 bases left in between. This CDR3 spans 16 amino acids. The CDR3, as DNA: TGTGCCACCAGCAGAGATCGCAGGGGCCTGTCCGGCATTCAGTACTTC. Amino acids: CATSRDRRGLSGIQYF. Drawing the rest from reference TRBV15 and TRBJ2-4, the complete variable domain is DAMVIQNPRYQVTQFGKPVTLSCSQTLNHNVMYWYQQKSSQAPKLLFHYYDKDFNNEADTPDNFQSRRPNTSFCFLDIRSPGLGDTAMYLCATSRDRRGLSGIQYFGAGTRLSVL.

This chain joins TRBV19 and TRBJ2-1, with 14 bases lining up with TRBD2. J was trimmed by 4 bases and V by 5 bases; bases with no gene match: 7. CDR3 length: 17 amino acids. Germline-derived CDR1 and CDR2 are LNHDA and SQIVND (reference sequence). This chain's CDR3 is CASSGGTSGGRYNEQFF. In nucleotides, the CDR3 is TGTGCCAGTAGTGGCGGGACTAGCGGGGGCCGGTACAATGAGCAGTTCTTC.

The genes are TRBV27 and TRBJ2-7; maybe TRBD1 (5 bases). CDR3 length: 11 residues. The V and J ends lost 10 bases and 3 bases respectively, with 10 bases between them. Looked up from germline, CDR1 is MNHEY and CDR2 is SMNVEV (reference sequence). Written as DNA, the CDR3 is TGTGCCACCCGAACAGGCTACGAGCAGTACTTC. Residues: CATRTGYEQYF.

V is TRBV18 and J is TRBJ2-2, with TRBD2 matching 7 bases. Trimming at V came to 6 bases and at J to 0 bases, leaving 7 bases not matched to a gene. There are 16 residues in the CDR3. The V gene's germline CDR1 is KGHSH and CDR2 LQKENI. The CDR3 nucleotides are TGTGCCAGCTCCCCGGGGGGTGCCGCGAACACCGGGGAGCTGTTTTTT. Protein: CASSPGGAANTGELFF.

The chain employs TRBV27 and TRBJ1-1; 8 positions match TRBD1. CDR3 length: 14 residues. The V gene's germline CDR1 is MNHEY and CDR2 SMNVEV (reference sequence). V lost 2 bases to trimming and J lost 4 bases; unmatched junction nucleotides: 3. The CDR3 nucleotides are TGTGCCAGCAGTTTAAACAGGGGGGGCACTGAAGCTTTCTTT. It translates to CASSLNRGGTEAFF.

The chain has TRBV13 and TRBJ1-4; 7 bases align to TRBD1. J was trimmed by 8 bases and V by 3 bases; bases with no gene match: 12. CDR3 length: 16 amino acids. Germline V gene lookup returns CDR1 PRHDT and CDR2 FYEKMQ (reference sequence). CDR3 in DNA: TGTGCCAGCAGCTTTACCCCGACAGGGCCGGGGGAAAAACTGTTTTTT. It codes for CASSFTPTGPGEKLFF.

This clone is a singleton in its sample. The chain couples TRBV11-2 to TRBJ2-7; D is unresolved. The CDR3 extends over 15 amino acids. The germline V gene has CDR1 SGHAT and CDR2 FQNNGV. V lost 0 bases and J lost 5, with 14 bases in between. The CDR3 sequence: CASSLDQRRSNEQYF. CDR3 nucleotides: TGTGCCAGCAGCTTAGATCAGAGGAGAAGTAACGAGCAGTACTTC.

The gene calls are TRBV7-6 and TRBJ1-1; D gene unclear. The CDR3 has 15 amino acids. Deletions cut 1 base from V and 5 bases from J, with 14 bases between. The germline gives CDR1 SGHVS, CDR2 FNYEAQ. The CDR3 coding sequence is TGTGCCAGCAGCTTAGAGGTAGGCCCGGGGACTGAAGCTTTCTTT. This sequence encodes CASSLEVGPGTEAFF. The entire variable domain, with the rest obtained from reference TRBV7-6 and TRBJ1-1, is as follows: GAGVSQSPRYKVTKRGQDVALRCDPISGHVSLYWYRQALGQGPEFLTYFNYEAQQDKSGLPNDRFSAERPEGSISTLTIQRTEQRDSAMYRCASSLEVGPGTEAFFGQGTRLTVV.

The gene calls are TRBV6-5 and TRBJ1-6; 7 nucleotides line up with TRBD1. From germline, CDR1 is MNHEY and CDR2 SVGAGI. V was pared by 4 bases and J by 4 bases, with 4 bases of the junction left unmatched. The CDR3 is 15 residues long. As DNA, the CDR3 is TGTGCCAGCAGTTCCGGGACAGAGTATAATTCACCCCTCCACTTT. This encodes CASSSGTEYNSPLHF.

The genes are TRBV5-5 and TRBJ2-7; D may be TRBD1 (5 bases). V was pared by 0 bases and J by 0 bases, with 10 bases between. The CDR3 sequence is 15 residues long. Germline CDR1 and CDR2: SGHKS and YYEKEE (reference sequence). The CDR3 DNA is TGTGCCAGCAGCTTGGAGGGGTCCGTCTCCTACGAGCAGTACTTC. Amino acids: CASSLEGSVSYEQYF.

The table lists this clone with a count of one. This chain joins TRBV7-9 and TRBJ2-7; no clear D. Trimming took 4 bases from V and 5 from J, leaving 6 bases between them. The CDR3 covers 11 residues. In germline, CDR1 is SEHNR, CDR2 FQNEAQ (reference sequence). CDR3 sequence: CASSSTDEQYF. For the CDR3, the DNA is TGTGCCAGCAGCTCCACAGACGAGCAGTACTTC.

The chain couples TRBV29-1 to TRBJ1-2; 8 nucleotides match TRBD1. Germline V gene data show CDR1 as SQVTM and CDR2 as ANQGSEA. This CDR3 has 16 amino acids. V lost 2 bases to trimming and J lost 7 bases; unmatched junction nucleotides: 15. The DNA for the CDR3 is TGCAGCGTTGAAATCGGGCCCGACAGGGGACGAGTTGGCTACACCTTC. The encoded protein is CSVEIGPDRGRVGYTF.

The chain uses TRBV7-9 and TRBJ1-5; TRBD1 might be the D (5 bases). The CDR3 loop spans 13 amino acids. Trimming removed 3 bases at V and 4 bases at J, with 7 bases between. Germline V gene lookup returns CDR1 SEHNR and CDR2 FQNEAQ (reference sequence). The CDR3 DNA is TGTGCCAGCAGCTTCCAGGGAAATCAGCCCCAGCATTTT. Its protein product is CASSFQGNQPQHF.